A selection of T cell receptor beta chains follows, all from one sample in a study of T-cell reconstitution after alpha-beta-depleted transplantation in children. Each CDR3 protein is one row after TCRdb ran MiXCR on the PCR reads. The sample yields around 200,000 distinct CDR3 sequences, under 13% seen once. Material: PBMCs, obtained before TCRalphabeta/CD19-depleted stem cell transplant. Receptor source: a child younger than two with acute myeloid leukemia, due to receive a stem cell transplant. The CDR3 runs from the conserved cysteine through the conserved F or W. A D gene is named only where the DNA matches it firmly. Expanded clones get a size class; other rows say once, few or many, or leave the size out.

j_call clone_size v_call d_call cdr3_aa cdr3_nt
TRBJ1-1 many TRBV11-3 - CASSLPPGRGNTEAFF TGTGCCAGCAGCTTACCTCCGGGGCGGGGAAACACTGAAGCTTTCTTT
TRBJ2-5 many TRBV5-6 - CASSLAAEGTLETQYF TGTGCCAGCAGCTTGGCGGCGGAGGGGACGTTAGAGACCCAGTACTTC
TRBJ2-5 - TRBV14 - CASSQGRTETQYF TGTGCCAGCAGCCAAGGAAGGACGGAGACCCAGTACTTC
TRBJ2-1 few TRBV7-8 - CASGRDNNEQFF TGTGCCAGCGGCCGGGACAACAATGAGCAGTTCTTC
TRBJ2-1 many TRBV20-1 TRBD2 CSAGGFAGSSYNEQFF TGCAGTGCCGGGGGGTTCGCGGGATCCTCCTACAATGAGCAGTTCTTC
TRBJ1-1 many TRBV29-1 - CSVVSGRNTEAFF TGCAGCGTTGTGAGCGGGAGAAACACTGAAGCTTTCTTT
TRBJ1-5 many TRBV29-1 TRBD1 CSVGEGRGPNQPQHF TGCAGCGTTGGGGAGGGCAGGGGGCCCAATCAGCCCCAGCATTTT
TRBJ2-1 few TRBV5-1 TRBD1 CASSSLPPGQGGNEQFF TGCGCCAGCAGCTCTTTGCCTCCGGGACAGGGAGGCAATGAGCAGTTCTTC
TRBJ2-7 many TRBV7-2 - CASSLAGASGWYF TGTGCCAGCAGCTTAGCTGGGGCGTCAGGGTGGTACTTC
TRBJ2-5 - TRBV20-1 - CSFRGEAPGSSETQYF TGCAGCTTTAGAGGCGAGGCACCAGGCTCGAGTGAGACCCAGTACTTC
TRBJ2-5 few TRBV20-1 TRBD2 CSAASGLAEETQYF TGCAGTGCCGCCTCGGGTCTAGCGGAAGAGACCCAGTACTTC
TRBJ2-2 few TRBV9 - CASSVADLIIDTGELFF TGTGCCAGCAGCGTAGCGGACCTAATAATTGACACCGGGGAGCTGTTTTTT
TRBJ1-4 many TRBV6-5 - CASSYEGKLFF TGTGCCAGCAGTTATGAGGGAAAACTGTTTTTT
TRBJ2-2 - TRBV7-2 TRBD2 CASSASGRVITGELFF TGTGCCAGCAGCGCTAGCGGGAGGGTAATCACCGGGGAGCTGTTTTTT
TRBJ2-5 many TRBV12-3/TRBV12-4 TRBD2 CASSFRRGEETQYF TGTGCCAGCAGTTTCCGGCGGGGGGAAGAGACCCAGTACTTC
TRBJ2-1 - TRBV12-2 - CATPGAGHPFF TGTGCGACTCCCGGGGCGGGCCATCCGTTCTTC
TRBJ2-3 many TRBV3-1 TRBD2 CASSRGLASTDTQYF TGTGCCAGCAGCCGGGGACTAGCCAGCACAGATACGCAGTATTTT
TRBJ1-2 many TRBV2 - CASSDRGSLAGYTF TGTGCCAGCAGTGATAGGGGAAGTTTGGCTGGCTACACCTTC